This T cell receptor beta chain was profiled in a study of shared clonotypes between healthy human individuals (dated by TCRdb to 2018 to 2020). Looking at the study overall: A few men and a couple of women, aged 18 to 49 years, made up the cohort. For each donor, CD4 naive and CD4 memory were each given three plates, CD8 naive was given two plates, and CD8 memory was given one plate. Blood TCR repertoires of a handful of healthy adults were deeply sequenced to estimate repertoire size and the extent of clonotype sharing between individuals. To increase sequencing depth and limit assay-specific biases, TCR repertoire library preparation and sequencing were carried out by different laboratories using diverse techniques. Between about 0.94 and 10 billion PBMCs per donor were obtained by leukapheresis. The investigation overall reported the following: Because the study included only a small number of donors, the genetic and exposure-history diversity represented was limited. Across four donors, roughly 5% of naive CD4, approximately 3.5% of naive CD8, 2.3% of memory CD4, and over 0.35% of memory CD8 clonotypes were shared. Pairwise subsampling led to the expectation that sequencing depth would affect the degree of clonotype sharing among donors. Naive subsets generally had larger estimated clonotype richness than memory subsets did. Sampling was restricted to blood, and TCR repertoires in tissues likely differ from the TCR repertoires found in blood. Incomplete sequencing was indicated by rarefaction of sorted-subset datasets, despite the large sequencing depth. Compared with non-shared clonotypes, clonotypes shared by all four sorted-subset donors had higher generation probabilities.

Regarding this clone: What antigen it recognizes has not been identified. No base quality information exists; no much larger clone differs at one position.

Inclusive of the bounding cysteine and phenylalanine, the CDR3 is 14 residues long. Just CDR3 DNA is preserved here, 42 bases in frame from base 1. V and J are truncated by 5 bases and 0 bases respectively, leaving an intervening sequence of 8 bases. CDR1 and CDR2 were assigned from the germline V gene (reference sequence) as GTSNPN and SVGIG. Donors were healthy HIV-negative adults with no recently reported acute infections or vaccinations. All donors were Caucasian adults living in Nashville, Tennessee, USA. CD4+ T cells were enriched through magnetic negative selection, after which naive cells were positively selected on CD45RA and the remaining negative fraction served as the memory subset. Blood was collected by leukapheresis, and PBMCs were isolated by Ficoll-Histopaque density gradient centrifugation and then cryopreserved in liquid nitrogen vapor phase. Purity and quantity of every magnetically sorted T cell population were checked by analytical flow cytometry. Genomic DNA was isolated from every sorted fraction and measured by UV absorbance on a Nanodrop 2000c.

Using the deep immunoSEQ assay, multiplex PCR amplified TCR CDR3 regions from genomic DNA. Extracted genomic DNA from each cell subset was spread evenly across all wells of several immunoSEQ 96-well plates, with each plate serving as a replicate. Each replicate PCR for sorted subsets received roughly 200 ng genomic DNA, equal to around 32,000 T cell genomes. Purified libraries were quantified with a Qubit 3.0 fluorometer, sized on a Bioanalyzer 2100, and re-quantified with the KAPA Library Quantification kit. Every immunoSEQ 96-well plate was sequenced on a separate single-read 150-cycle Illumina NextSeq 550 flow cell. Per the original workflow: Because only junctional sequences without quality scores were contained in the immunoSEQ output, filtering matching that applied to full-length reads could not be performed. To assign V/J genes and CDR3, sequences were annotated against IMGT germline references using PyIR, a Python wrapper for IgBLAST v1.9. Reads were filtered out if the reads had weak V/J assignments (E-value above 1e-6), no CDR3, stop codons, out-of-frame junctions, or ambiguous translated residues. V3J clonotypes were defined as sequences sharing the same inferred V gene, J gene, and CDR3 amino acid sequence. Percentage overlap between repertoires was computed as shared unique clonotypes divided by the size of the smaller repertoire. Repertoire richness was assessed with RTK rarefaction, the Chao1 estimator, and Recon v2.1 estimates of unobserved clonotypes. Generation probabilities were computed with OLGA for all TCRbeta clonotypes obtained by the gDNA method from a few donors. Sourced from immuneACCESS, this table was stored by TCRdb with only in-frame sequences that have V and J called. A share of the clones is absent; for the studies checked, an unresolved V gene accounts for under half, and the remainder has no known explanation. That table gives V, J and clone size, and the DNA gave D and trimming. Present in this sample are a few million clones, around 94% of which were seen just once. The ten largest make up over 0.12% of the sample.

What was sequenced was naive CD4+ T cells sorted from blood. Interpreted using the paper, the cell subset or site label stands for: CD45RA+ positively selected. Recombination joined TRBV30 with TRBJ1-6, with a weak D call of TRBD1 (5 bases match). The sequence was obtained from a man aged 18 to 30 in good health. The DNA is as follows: TGTGCCTGGGGGGCCCGCTCCTATAATTCACCCCTCCACTTT. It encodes CAWGARSYNSPLHF.